The 15 T cell receptor beta chains given below trace back to one sample, sequenced in a study of blood T cell repertoires in COVID-19. Generated by immunoSEQ multiplex PCR, the TCRdb table keeps only in-frame clones and is missing some. The profile shows about 310,000 clones, roughly nine tenths of them singletons. Material for sequencing was PBMCs or T cells enriched from blood (not recorded which). All receptors derive from a woman in her 30s who had recovered from COVID-19.

The chain recombines TRBV28 with TRBJ2-2; 8 bases match TRBD2. J lost 2 bases, V lost 8 bases, and 10 bases had no gene match. CDR1 and CDR2 from the germline V gene are MDHEN and SYDVKM. This CDR3 contains 16 residues. This CDR3 is CASYPREGTNTGELFF. The CDR3 DNA reads as TGTGCCAGCTATCCCCGGGAGGGGACCAACACCGGGGAGCTGTTTTTT.

The chain has TRBV5-8 and TRBJ2-7, with D possibly TRBD1 on 6 matching bases. CDR3 length: 12 residues. The ends were cut back, 7 bases at V and 3 bases at J, with 11 bases in the middle. CDR1 is SGHTS, CDR2 YDEGEE, per germline. CDR3 DNA: TGTGCCAGCCGCCAGACAGGCTACGAGCAGTACTTC. This translates into CASRQTGYEQYF.

The V call is TRBV2, the J call TRBJ2-6, with TRBD1 identical over 12 bases. Germline V gene data show CDR1 as SNHLY and CDR2 as FYNNEI. CDR3 length equals 17 residues. The V gene end was trimmed by 6 bases and the J gene end by 0 bases; junction bases not matched to a gene: 3. CDR3 bases: TGTGCCAGCAGAAGGGACAGGGGGCTCTCTGGGGCCAACGTCCTGACTTTC. Residues: CASRRDRGLSGANVLTF.

This rearrangement joins TRBV7-6 to TRBJ1-5, with TRBD1 as a possible D gene (6 bases). V was cut by 1 base and J by 4 bases, with 11 bases left in between. This CDR3 has 15 residues. Germline V lookup: CDR1 SGHVS, CDR2 FNYEAQ. In DNA, the CDR3 is TGTGCCAGCAGCTTAGGGCCAGGGGATAATCAGCCCCAGCATTTT. Its translation is CASSLGPGDNQPQHF.

The V gene is TRBV9, the J gene TRBJ1-3; weak D call: TRBD1 (5 bases). Trimming left V 2 bases short and J 1 base short, with 19 bases between. The CDR3 is 18 residues long. CDR1 and CDR2 from the germline V gene are SGDLS and YYNGEE. This CDR3 reads CASSVSVLGGRSGNTIYF. DNA for the CDR3: TGTGCCAGCAGCGTCTCTGTCTTGGGGGGACGTTCTGGAAACACCATATATTTT.

In this sample, this clone turned up once. This CDR3 reads CASSLEGAGAYNEQFF. For the CDR3, the DNA is TGTGCCAGCAGCTTAGAGGGGGCGGGAGCCTACAATGAGCAGTTCTTC. The chain carries TRBV11-3 and TRBJ2-1; perhaps TRBD2 as D (7 bases). The germline gives CDR1 SGHNT, CDR2 YENEEA. CDR3 length: 16 residues. V was cut by 0 bases and J by 2 bases, with 11 bases left in between.

The chain has TRBV6-2 or TRBV6-3 and TRBJ2-7, with 10 bases fitting TRBD1. This CDR3 is built from 14 residues. Germline V lookup: CDR1 MNHEY, CDR2 SVGEGT. The V and J ends lost 2 bases and 3 bases, in that order; junction bases with no gene match: 1. As DNA, the CDR3 is TGTGCCAGCAGTTACCGGACAGGGGGCTACGAGCAGTACTTC. It encodes CASSYRTGGYEQYF.

The sample holds one count of this clone. The chain recombines TRBV29-1 with TRBJ2-7, with a weak D call TRBD2 (6 bases). V lost 5 bases and J 2 bases, leaving 22 bases between the germline ends. From germline, CDR1 is SQVTM and CDR2 ANQGSEA. The CDR3 totals 16 residues. The CDR3 nucleotides read TGCAGCGTTTCGGGAGAGCTATTGAGTAGTCCCTACGAGCAGTACTTC. It encodes CSVSGELLSSPYEQYF.

For the CDR3, the DNA is TGTGCCAGCAGTTACTCGGAGGGAGTTTTAAACGAGCAGTACTTC. Amino acid sequence: CASSYSEGVLNEQYF. The chain combines TRBV6-2 or TRBV6-3 with TRBJ2-7, with D maybe TRBD2 (6 bases). From germline, CDR1 is MNHEY and CDR2 SVGEGT. The CDR3 extends over 15 amino acids. Trimming removed 0 bases at V and 5 bases at J, with 14 bases between.

This rearrangement joins TRBV6-2 or TRBV6-3 to TRBJ2-1, with D unclear. CDR3 size: 15 residues. Trimming stripped 2 bases from V and 5 bases from J, with 13 bases between. Germline V gene data show CDR1 as MNHEY and CDR2 as SVGEGT. Written as DNA, the CDR3 is TGTGCCAGCAGTTACCGAGGAGATCCGAACAATGAGCAGTTCTTC. It codes for CASSYRGDPNNEQFF.

The V call is TRBV7-2, the J call TRBJ2-5; 8 bases match TRBD2. The V gene end was trimmed by 5 bases and the J gene end by 7 bases; junction bases not matched to a gene: 12. Germline-derived CDR1 and CDR2 are SGHTA and FQGNSA. The CDR3 spans 15 residues. CDR3 bases: TGTGCCAGCAGCCTACTAGCGGATGCTTGGGGGACCCAGTACTTC. This gives the protein CASSLLADAWGTQYF.

The chain carries TRBV11-2 and TRBJ2-2; no clear D. Trimming removed 5 bases from V and 1 base from J, with 2 bases in between. Germline V CDR1 and CDR2: SGHAT, FQNNGV. This CDR3 spans 12 amino acids. The CDR3 bases are TGTGCCAGCAGCCGGAACACCGGGGAGCTGTTTTTT. This encodes CASSRNTGELFF.

V usage is TRBV5-1 and J usage is TRBJ2-3; 8 positions match TRBD1. The length of the CDR3 is 15 residues. The V gene's germline CDR1 is SGHRS and CDR2 YFSETQ. The V and J ends lost 1 base and 5 bases, in that order; junction bases with no gene match: 6. The CDR3 protein is CASSLFSGGVDTQYF. For the CDR3, the DNA is TGCGCCAGCAGCTTGTTTTCAGGGGGCGTAGATACGCAGTATTTT.

The chain joins TRBV19 to TRBJ2-7, with D possibly matching TRBD2 (5 bases). V shed 9 bases and J shed 7 bases, with 19 bases lying between them. Germline V gene lookup returns CDR1 LNHDA and CDR2 SQIVND (reference sequence). The CDR3 loop spans 13 amino acids. This CDR3 reads CASGLDGEMEQYF. As DNA, the CDR3 is TGTGCCAGCGGACTGGATGGAGAGATGGAGCAGTACTTC.

This chain links TRBV19 with TRBJ1-2; 7 bases are a match to TRBD1. Germline CDR1 LNHDA, CDR2 SQIVND (reference sequence). This CDR3 contains 15 residues. The V gene end was trimmed by 5 bases and the J gene end by 4 bases; junction bases not matched to a gene: 10. In DNA form, the CDR3 reads TGTGCCAGTAGTTTTTGGACAGGACTCCTCTATGGCTACACCTTC. Translation gives CASSFWTGLLYGYTF.